One and the same sample provided the 30 T cell receptor beta chains below, sequenced in a study of Ad26.COV2.S vaccination and SARS-CoV-2 variants. Treatment here: about 20 received Ad26.COV2.S at low or high dose, single or two shots; roughly 5 received placebo; per-sample allocation not given. Day 63 after the first vaccine or placebo injection was the time point for sampling. This table comes from immunoSEQ multiplex PCR, and its TCRdb copy is limited to in-frame clones, with some not included. The table has 300,000 to 450,000 clones, about 88% seen once. Source: peripheral blood, taken in a trial of Ad26.COV2.S vaccine versus placebo. The receptors originated from a person aged 18-65 years who received the Ad26.COV2.S COVID-19 vaccine or a placebo.

J is TRBJ2-3 and V is TRBV6-6; D uncertain. The CDR3 extends over 11 amino acids. Germline-derived CDR1 and CDR2 are MNHNY and SVGAGI (reference sequence). Trimming cost V 4 bases and J 5 bases, with 4 bases left between them. As DNA, the CDR3 is TGTGCCAGCAGTTTTATAGATACGCAGTATTTT. Its translation: CASSFIDTQYF.

The chain employs TRBV6-5 and TRBJ2-7; possibly TRBD1 for D (6 bases). The germline CDR1 and CDR2 sequences are MNHEY and SVGAGI. Trimming stripped 5 bases from V and 7 bases from J, with 15 bases between. The CDR3 spans 13 residues. As DNA, the CDR3 is TGTGCCAGCAGTCGACAGGCTTCGGGGGAGCAGTACTTC. Translating gives CASSRQASGEQYF.

This clone was found a few times. This chain joins TRBV6-5 and TRBJ2-5; TRBD2 matches 8 bases. The CDR3 length is 15 residues. J lost 5 bases, V lost 6 bases, and 11 bases had no gene match. CDR1 is MNHEY and CDR2 is SVGAGI in the germline V gene. CDR3 coding DNA: TGTGCCAGCAGATCCGGGACTAGATTACGGGAGACCCAGTACTTC. Protein: CASRSGTRLRETQYF.

The chain carries TRBV30 and TRBJ1-5; D is undetermined. Germline values: CDR1 GTSNPN, CDR2 SVGIG (reference sequence). Trimming stripped 2 bases from V and 5 bases from J, with 10 bases between. The CDR3 extends over 13 amino acids. CDR3 in amino acids: CAWSLLIDQPQHF. Written as DNA, the CDR3 is TGTGCCTGGAGTCTACTGATTGATCAGCCCCAGCATTTT.

The genes are TRBV6-5 and TRBJ1-1; D perhaps matches TRBD1 (5 bases). CDR3 length: 15 amino acids. The germline V gene encodes CDR1 MNHEY and CDR2 SVGAGI. The V end lost 2 bases, the J end lost 5 bases, and 15 bases lay between the germline ends. The CDR3 reads CASSYPGQGRTEAFF. The CDR3 DNA reads as TGTGCCAGCAGTTACCCCGGGCAGGGTCGGACTGAAGCTTTCTTT.

The chain employs TRBV5-6 and TRBJ2-2, with D perhaps TRBD1 (6 bases). V lost 2 bases and J lost 0, with 11 bases in between. Germline lookup yields CDR1 SGHDT and CDR2 YYEEEE. The CDR3 covers 16 residues. Written as DNA, the CDR3 is TGTGCCAGCAGCTTTGGGGGCAGGGCGAACACCGGGGAGCTGTTTTTT. Translating gives CASSFGGRANTGELFF.

The J gene is TRBJ1-2, the V gene TRBV29-1; D not certain. The V gene's germline CDR1 is SQVTM and CDR2 ANQGSEA. Trimming took off 0 bases at V and 7 bases at J, with 18 bases between the two ends. The CDR3 length is 15 residues. The CDR3 sequence: CSVEDRGSGRVGYTF. In DNA, the CDR3 is TGCAGCGTTGAAGACCGAGGGTCCGGGCGTGTTGGCTACACCTTC.

J is TRBJ2-5 and V is TRBV3-1 (or the pseudogene TRBV3-2); D is unclear. CDR1 and CDR2 (germline): LGHDT, YNNKEL (reference sequence). Trimming removed 1 base at V and 5 bases at J, with 8 bases between. The CDR3 is 13 residues long. CDR3 DNA: TGTGCCAGCAGCCAAGCCGTTGCGGAGACCCAGTACTTC. Protein: CASSQAVAETQYF.

This chain connects TRBV5-6 to TRBJ1-5, with TRBD1 as a possible D gene (6 bases). This CDR3 is built from 14 residues. V was clipped by 0 bases and J by 7 bases, with 11 bases between them. Germline V lookup: CDR1 SGHDT, CDR2 YYEEEE. The CDR3 DNA is TGTGCCAGCAGCTTGGGCGGGGGCGGACAGCCCCAGCATTTT. This codes for CASSLGGGGQPQHF.

The chain employs TRBV12-5 and TRBJ2-2, with 10 bases that match TRBD2. CDR1 is LGHNT, CDR2 FRNRAP, per germline. CDR3 size: 14 residues. Trimming at V came to 5 bases and at J to 6 bases, leaving 3 bases not matched to a gene. This CDR3 reads CASGLAGVAGELFF. CDR3 DNA: TGTGCTAGTGGTCTAGCGGGAGTGGCCGGGGAGCTGTTTTTT. Supplemented by reference TRBV12-5 and TRBJ2-2, the full variable domain reads DARVTQTPRHKVTEMGQEVTMRCQPILGHNTVFWYRQTMMQGLELLAYFRNRAPLDDSGMPKDRFSAEMPDATLATLKIQPSEPRDSAVYFCASGLAGVAGELFFGEGSRLTVL.

The V and J genes are TRBV28 and TRBJ2-7; no definite D call. Germline V lookup: CDR1 MDHEN, CDR2 SYDVKM. Between the trimmed V and J ends, which lost 7 bases and 0 bases, there was a span of 13 bases. This CDR3 region has 14 residues. The CDR3: CASMRTGRSYEQYF. DNA of the CDR3: TGTGCCAGCATGAGGACGGGCCGCTCCTACGAGCAGTACTTC.

Note on this clone: At one end the junction does not follow the germline gene, possibly because of a read error. The CDR3 loop is CANSQGSDTEAFF. The CDR3 bases are TGTGCCAACAGTCAGGGGTCGGACACTGAAGCTTTCTTT. The chain uses TRBV10-3 and TRBJ1-1, with D maybe TRBD1 (6 bases). The CDR3 sequence is 13 residues long. Germline V gene lookup returns CDR1 ENHRY and CDR2 SYGVKD.

This clone was picked up a small number of times. The gene calls are TRBV7-9 and TRBJ2-7; 8 bases are shared with TRBD1. Trimming took 3 bases from V and 3 from J; bases not matched to a gene: 7. The CDR3 totals 15 residues. CDR1 and CDR2 (germline): SEHNR, FQNEAQ (reference sequence). Written as DNA, the CDR3 is TGTGCCAGCAGCTTCCCAGGACAGGGCTACTACGAGCAGTACTTC. It is translated as CASSFPGQGYYEQYF.

The chain combines TRBV7-9 with TRBJ1-1; 7 bases fit TRBD1. CDR3 length: 17 amino acids. Unmatched junction bases numbered 12, after V lost 5 bases and J lost 0 bases. CDR1 and CDR2 from the germline V gene are SEHNR and FQNEAQ (reference sequence). CDR3 protein: CASSPRPGQPMNTEAFF. In DNA form, the CDR3 reads TGTGCCAGCAGCCCGAGACCGGGACAGCCTATGAACACTGAAGCTTTCTTT.

The J gene is TRBJ2-5, the V gene TRBV5-4; 13 nucleotides match TRBD2. J was trimmed by 3 bases and V by 4 bases; bases with no gene match: 3. The CDR3 has 15 amino acids. CDR1 is SGHNT, CDR2 YYREEE, per germline (reference sequence). The CDR3 spells CASSPGTSGEETQYF. DNA for the CDR3: TGTGCCAGCAGCCCCGGGACTAGCGGGGAAGAGACCCAGTACTTC.

The chain employs TRBV28 and TRBJ2-7, with 11 bases aligning to TRBD1. Germline CDR1 reads MDHEN; CDR2 reads SYDVKM. The V and J ends lost 6 bases and 6 bases, in that order; junction bases with no gene match: 7. The length of the CDR3 is 14 residues. The CDR3 coding sequence is TGTGCCAGCAGGACGGGACAGGGGGGTAGCGAGCAGTACTTC. As protein: CASRTGQGGSEQYF.

This clone was seen a few times. CDR3 bases: TGCAGTTTTGGGGGGGGATCCCCCTACGAGCAGTACTTC. Translating it yields CSFGGGSPYEQYF. The genes are TRBV29-1 and TRBJ2-7; 7 bases line up with TRBD2. There are 13 residues in the CDR3. Germline loops: CDR1 SQVTM, CDR2 ANQGSEA.

This chain joins TRBV5-1 and TRBJ1-1; D perhaps matches TRBD1 (5 bases). CDR3 length: 15 amino acids. CDR1 is SGHRS and CDR2 is YFSETQ in the germline V gene. V was trimmed by 0 bases and J by 5 bases, leaving 14 bases between them. DNA for the CDR3: TGCGCCAGCAGCTTGGGGGCAGGGAGTGATACTGAAGCTTTCTTT. Encoded protein: CASSLGAGSDTEAFF.

The rearrangement uses TRBV18 and TRBJ1-1; TRBD1 might be the D (5 bases). Germline V gives CDR1 KGHSH, CDR2 LQKENI. CDR3 length equals 14 residues. V lost 1 base to trimming and J lost 7 bases, with 13 bases between them. Written as DNA, the CDR3 is TGTGCCAGCTCACCACTACCGGGACCGAATGAAGCTTTCTTT. Its protein is CASSPLPGPNEAFF.

Details on this clone: Other nucleotide sequences in the sample specify the same CDR3. The rearrangement uses TRBV5-1 and TRBJ2-6; maybe TRBD1 (6 bases). Germline V lookup: CDR1 SGHRS, CDR2 YFSETQ. This CDR3 comprises 14 residues. V was pared by 5 bases and J by 0 bases, with 6 bases between. CDR3 sequence: CASRDSSGANVLTF. CDR3 nucleotides: TGCGCCAGCAGGGACAGCTCTGGGGCCAACGTCCTGACTTTC.

A remark on this clone: The sample carries other DNA sequences with the same CDR3. This chain joins TRBV18 and TRBJ2-1, with D perhaps assigned TRBD1 or TRBD2 (5 bases each). Germline V gene lookup returns CDR1 KGHSH and CDR2 LQKENI. V was shortened by 3 bases and J by 10 bases, with 10 bases between the two germline ends. The CDR3 is 12 residues long. The CDR3 coding sequence is TGTGCCAGCTCACCCGCGTGGGGGGAGCAGTTCTTC. It is translated as CASSPAWGEQFF.

The V gene is TRBV5-1, the J gene TRBJ1-1; 7 nucleotides line up with TRBD1. V lost 4 bases to trimming and J lost 1 base; unmatched junction nucleotides: 7. Germline lookup yields CDR1 SGHRS and CDR2 YFSETQ. The CDR3 runs 15 residues. Here the CDR3 DNA reads TGCGCCAGCAGCCCTACAACAGGGGCGAACACTGAAGCTTTCTTT. Protein sequence: CASSPTTGANTEAFF.

The chain links TRBV18 to TRBJ1-5; D is unresolved. CDR1 and CDR2 from the germline V gene are KGHSH and LQKENI. Trimming took 10 bases from V and 0 from J, leaving 10 bases between them. The CDR3 has 13 residues. This CDR3 reads CATSTDSNQPQHF. Here the CDR3 DNA reads TGTGCCACCTCTACTGATAGCAATCAGCCCCAGCATTTT.

The chain carries TRBV7-8 and TRBJ2-7; D is unresolved. Trimming pared 2 bases from V and 3 bases from J, leaving 8 bases between. The length of the CDR3 is 13 residues. Germline CDR1 SGHVS, CDR2 FQNEAQ. The CDR3 bases are TGTGCCAGCAGCTTACGTGACTTCTACGAGCAGTACTTC. This sequence encodes CASSLRDFYEQYF.

The chain has TRBV11-3 and TRBJ2-7, with D perhaps TRBD1 (5 bases). Germline loops: CDR1 SGHNT, CDR2 YENEEA. Deletions cut 1 base from V and 3 bases from J, with 13 bases between. This CDR3 has 15 residues. CDR3 sequence (DNA): TGTGCCAGCAGCTTAGTCTACGGGCAGGGCTACGAGCAGTACTTC. Residues: CASSLVYGQGYEQYF. Using reference TRBV11-3 and TRBJ2-7 for the parts outside the CDR3, the full variable domain is EAGVVQSPRYKIIEKKQPVAFWCNPISGHNTLYWYLQNLGQGPELLIRYENEEAVDDSQLPKDRFSAERLKGVDSTLKIQPAELGDSAVYLCASSLVYGQGYEQYFGPGTRLTVT.

This clone was seen just once. The chain uses TRBV24-1 and TRBJ2-5; no clear D gene. There are 13 residues in the CDR3. Germline CDR1 KGHDR, CDR2 SFDVKD. With 2 bases removed from V and 4 bases from J, the gap between germline ends came to 7 bases. CDR3 bases: TGTGCCACCAGTGATTCAGGATTAGAGACCCAGTACTTC. Translated: CATSDSGLETQYF.

CDR3 DNA sequence: TGTGCCAGCCGGACAGGGGACGAGCAGTACTTC. Translated: CASRTGDEQYF. The J gene is TRBJ2-7, the V gene TRBV6-5, with 9 bases lining up with TRBD1. The ends lost 8 bases at V and 5 bases at J; junction bases unmatched: 1. The germline V gene has CDR1 MNHEY and CDR2 SVGAGI. The CDR3 spans 11 residues.

V and J are TRBV30 and TRBJ1-1; 7 bases agree with TRBD1. The germline gives CDR1 GTSNPN, CDR2 SVGIG (reference sequence). The CDR3 consists of 13 residues. The trim removed 4 bases at V and 3 bases at J, leaving 5 bases unmatched. CDR3 bases: TGTGCCTGGACCAAAGGGGGCGACACTGAAGCTTTCTTT. Protein sequence: CAWTKGGDTEAFF.

This clone is a singleton in its sample. V gene TRBV5-1 combines with J gene TRBJ2-1; the D gene is possibly TRBD1 (8 bases). The CDR3 sequence is 17 residues long. V was shortened by 4 bases and J by 8 bases, with 25 bases between the two germline ends. Looked up from germline, CDR1 is SGHRS and CDR2 is YFSETQ. CDR3 region: CASSLDPGQGGLDEQFF. The CDR3 nucleotides read TGCGCCAGCAGCCTAGACCCAGGACAGGGAGGGTTGGATGAGCAGTTCTTC. The full variable domain, rest sourced from reference TRBV5-1 and TRBJ2-1, is KAGVTQTPRYLIKTRGQQVTLSCSPISGHRSVSWYQQTPGQGLQFLFEYFSETQRNKGNFPGRFSGRQFSNSRSEMNVSTLELGDSALYLCASSLDPGQGGLDEQFFGPGTRLTVL.

The chain carries TRBV28 and TRBJ1-5; 7 bases are shared with TRBD1. V shed 5 bases and J 1 base; nucleotides not matched to a gene: 5. This CDR3 is built from 15 residues. Germline V CDR1 and CDR2: MDHEN, SYDVKM. The CDR3 region is CASSTTRGSNQPQHF. CDR3 sequence (DNA): TGTGCCAGCAGTACCACCAGGGGGAGCAATCAGCCCCAGCATTTT.